This T cell receptor beta chain was obtained from a study of Ad26.COV2.S vaccination and SARS-CoV-2 variants. The overall study: The COV1001 Ad26.COV2.S trial arm included the donor. Administration of Ad26.COV2.S was intramuscular, either once or twice 56 days apart.

This CDR3 spans 13 amino acids. V shed 7 bases, J shed 6 bases, and the junction held 6 bases outside the gene matches. Clones were read by immunoSEQ multiplex PCR, and TCRdb kept only the in-frame ones, dropping some. The table shows roughly 380,000 clones, with around 86% occurring only once. Treatment described: 15 to 20 received Ad26.COV2.S at low or high dose, single or two shots; about 5 received placebo; per-sample allocation not given. Sampling happened 63 days after the first vaccine or placebo injection. This chain connects TRBV12-3 or TRBV12-4 to TRBJ2-3, with 8 bases matching TRBD2. This receptor was identified in a person aged 18-65 years who received the Ad26.COV2.S COVID-19 vaccine or a placebo. Specimen: peripheral blood, collected in a trial of Ad26.COV2.S vaccine versus placebo. The chain's CDR3 is CASIFQRGDTQYF. DNA for the CDR3: TGTGCCAGCATTTTTCAGCGGGGGGATACGCAGTATTTT.